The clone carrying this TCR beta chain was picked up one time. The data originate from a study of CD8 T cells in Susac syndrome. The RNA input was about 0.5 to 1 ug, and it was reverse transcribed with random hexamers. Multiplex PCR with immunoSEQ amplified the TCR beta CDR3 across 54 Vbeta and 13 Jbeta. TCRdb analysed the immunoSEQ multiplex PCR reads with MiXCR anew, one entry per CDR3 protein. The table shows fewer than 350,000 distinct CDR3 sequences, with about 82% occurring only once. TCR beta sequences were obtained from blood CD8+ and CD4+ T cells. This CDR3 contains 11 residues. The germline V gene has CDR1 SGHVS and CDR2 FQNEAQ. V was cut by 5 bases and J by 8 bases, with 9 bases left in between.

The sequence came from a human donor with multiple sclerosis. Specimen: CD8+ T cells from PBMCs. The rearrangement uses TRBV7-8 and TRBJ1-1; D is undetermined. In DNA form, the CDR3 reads TGTGCCAGCAGCCAACTTAACGAAGCTTTCTTT. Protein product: CASSQLNEAFF.